This T cell receptor (beta chain) originates from a study of blood T cells in healthy people across ages. Together with a sample-barcoded 5' primer, a J-beta primer mix was included in a second PCR lasting about 7 to 11 cycles. The authors tagged each cDNA molecule using a template-switch adaptor with 12 random nucleotides. TCRdb independently ran MiXCR on the 5' RACE reads; one entry per CDR3 protein. The sample yields 540,000 or so distinct CDR3 sequences, around 48% seen once. Ten or more counts support this clonotype. Donor samples were obtained from healthy Caucasian individuals from Russia, aged roughly 6 to 90. This TCR was sampled from a man aged 80 or over in good health. Sequenced: blood.

The CDR3 coding sequence is TGTGCCAGCAGTTACTCGCGGTCAGGGGGTTACGAGCAGTACTTC. It is translated as CASSYSRSGGYEQYF. The chain joins TRBV6-5 to TRBJ2-7; 7 nucleotides agree with TRBD1. The junction had 6 bases not matched to a gene; V was cut back by 0 bases and J by 4 bases. CDR3 length equals 15 residues. The germline V gene encodes CDR1 MNHEY and CDR2 SVGAGI.